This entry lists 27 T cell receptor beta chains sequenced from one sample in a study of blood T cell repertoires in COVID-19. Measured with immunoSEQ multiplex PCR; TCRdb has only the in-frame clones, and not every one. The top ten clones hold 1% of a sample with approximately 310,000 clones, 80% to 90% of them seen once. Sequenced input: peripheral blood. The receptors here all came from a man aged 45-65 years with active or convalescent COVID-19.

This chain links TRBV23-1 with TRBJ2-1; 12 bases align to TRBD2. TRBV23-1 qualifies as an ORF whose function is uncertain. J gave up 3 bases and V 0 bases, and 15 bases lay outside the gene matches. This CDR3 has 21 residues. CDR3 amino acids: CASSQSPGEGRTSGVYNEQFF. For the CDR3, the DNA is TGCGCCAGCAGTCAATCTCCGGGGGAGGGGAGGACTAGCGGGGTCTACAATGAGCAGTTCTTC.

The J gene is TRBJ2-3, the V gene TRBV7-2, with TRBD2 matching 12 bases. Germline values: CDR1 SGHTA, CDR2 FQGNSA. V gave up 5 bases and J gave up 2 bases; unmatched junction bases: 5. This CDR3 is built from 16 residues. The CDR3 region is CASSPGTSGYTDTQYF. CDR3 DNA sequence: TGTGCCAGCAGCCCGGGGACTAGCGGGTACACAGATACGCAGTATTTT.

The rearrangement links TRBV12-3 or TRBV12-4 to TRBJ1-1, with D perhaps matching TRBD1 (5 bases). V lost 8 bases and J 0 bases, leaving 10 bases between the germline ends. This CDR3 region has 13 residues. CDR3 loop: CASSAGLNTEAFF. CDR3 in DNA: TGTGCCAGCTCGGCAGGGCTGAACACTGAAGCTTTCTTT.

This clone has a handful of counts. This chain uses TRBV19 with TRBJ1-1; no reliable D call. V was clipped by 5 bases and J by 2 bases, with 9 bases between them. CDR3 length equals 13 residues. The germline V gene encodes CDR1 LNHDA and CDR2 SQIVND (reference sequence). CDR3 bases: TGTGCCAGTAGTCTAAGTCCCAACACTGAAGCTTTCTTT. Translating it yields CASSLSPNTEAFF. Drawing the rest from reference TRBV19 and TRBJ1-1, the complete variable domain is DGGITQSPKYLFRKEGQNVTLSCEQNLNHDAMYWYRQDPGQGLRLIYYSQIVNDFQKGDIAEGYSVSREKKESFPLTVTSAQKNPTAFYLCASSLSPNTEAFFGQGTRLTVV.

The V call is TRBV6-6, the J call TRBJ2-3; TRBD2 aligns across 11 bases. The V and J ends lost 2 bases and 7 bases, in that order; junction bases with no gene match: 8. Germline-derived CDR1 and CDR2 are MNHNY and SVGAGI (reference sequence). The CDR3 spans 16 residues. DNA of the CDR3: TGTGCCAGCAGTTACACGACTAGCGGGGACATTTATACGCAGTATTTT. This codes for CASSYTTSGDIYTQYF.

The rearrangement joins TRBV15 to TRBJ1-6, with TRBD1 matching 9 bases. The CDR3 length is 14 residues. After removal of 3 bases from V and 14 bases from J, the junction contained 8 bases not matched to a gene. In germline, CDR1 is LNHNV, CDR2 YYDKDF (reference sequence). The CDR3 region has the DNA TGTGCCACCAGCAGGGACAGGGGAGAAAACTCCCTCCACTTT. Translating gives CATSRDRGENSLHF.

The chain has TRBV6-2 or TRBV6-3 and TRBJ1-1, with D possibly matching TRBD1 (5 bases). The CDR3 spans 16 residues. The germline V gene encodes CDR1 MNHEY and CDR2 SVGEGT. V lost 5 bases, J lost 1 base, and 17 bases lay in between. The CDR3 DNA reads TGTGCCAGCAGTCCCCCCCGGGGAGGGGAGAACACTGAAGCTTTCTTT. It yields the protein CASSPPRGGENTEAFF.

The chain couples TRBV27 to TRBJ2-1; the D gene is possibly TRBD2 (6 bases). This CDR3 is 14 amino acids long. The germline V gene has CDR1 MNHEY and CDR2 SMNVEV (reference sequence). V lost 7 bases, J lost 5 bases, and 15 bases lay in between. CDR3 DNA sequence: TGTGCCAGCAAGCGGGCAGTGGGCCACAATGAGCAGTTCTTC. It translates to CASKRAVGHNEQFF.

For the CDR3, the DNA is TGTGCCAGCAGTGAAGGTCAGGGAAGGACTGAAGCTTTCTTT. Residues: CASSEGQGRTEAFF. The chain is built from TRBV2 and TRBJ1-1; D possibly corresponds to TRBD1 (5 bases). The CDR3 sequence is 14 residues long. V was trimmed by 1 base and J by 5 bases, leaving 11 bases between them. Germline-derived CDR1 and CDR2 are SNHLY and FYNNEI. Drawing the rest from reference TRBV2 and TRBJ1-1, the complete variable domain is EPEVTQTPSHQVTQMGQEVILRCVPISNHLYFYWYRQILGQKVEFLVSFYNNEISEKSEIFDDQFSVERPDGSNFTLKIRSTKLEDSAMYFCASSEGQGRTEAFFGQGTRLTVV.

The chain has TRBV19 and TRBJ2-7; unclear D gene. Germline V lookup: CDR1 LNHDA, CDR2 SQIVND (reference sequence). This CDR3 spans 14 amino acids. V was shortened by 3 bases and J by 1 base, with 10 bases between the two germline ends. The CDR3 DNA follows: TGTGCCAGTAGTATGGGCATCTTATCCTACGAGCAGTACTTC. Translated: CASSMGILSYEQYF.

Here the CDR3 reads CASRKTGAYEQYF. The CDR3 DNA reads TGTGCCAGCAGAAAGACAGGGGCCTACGAGCAGTACTTC. The genes are TRBV25-1 and TRBJ2-7; TRBD1 matches at 8 bases. The CDR3 runs 13 residues. V was pared by 6 bases and J by 2 bases, with 3 bases of the junction left unmatched. Germline CDR1 MGHDK, CDR2 SYGVNS.

CDR3 sequence: CASSLGPIYNEQFF. The CDR3, as DNA: TGTGCCAGCAGTTTAGGGCCAATCTACAATGAGCAGTTCTTC. The gene calls are TRBV27 and TRBJ2-1, with D hard to call. The CDR3 covers 14 residues. Germline V gives CDR1 MNHEY, CDR2 SMNVEV (reference sequence). The V end was cut by 2 bases, the J end by 3 bases, with 8 bases between.

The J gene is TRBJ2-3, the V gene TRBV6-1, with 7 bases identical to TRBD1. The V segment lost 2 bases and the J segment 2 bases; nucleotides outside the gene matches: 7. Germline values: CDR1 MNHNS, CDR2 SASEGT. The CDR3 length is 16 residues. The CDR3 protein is CASSEMKGQNTDTQYF. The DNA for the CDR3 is TGTGCCAGCAGTGAAATGAAGGGACAGAACACAGATACGCAGTATTTT.

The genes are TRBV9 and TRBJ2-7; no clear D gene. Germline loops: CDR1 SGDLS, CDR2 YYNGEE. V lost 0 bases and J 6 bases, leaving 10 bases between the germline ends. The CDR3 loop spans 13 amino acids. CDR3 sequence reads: CASSVAQKAEQYF. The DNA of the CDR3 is TGTGCCAGCAGCGTAGCACAGAAGGCCGAGCAGTACTTC.

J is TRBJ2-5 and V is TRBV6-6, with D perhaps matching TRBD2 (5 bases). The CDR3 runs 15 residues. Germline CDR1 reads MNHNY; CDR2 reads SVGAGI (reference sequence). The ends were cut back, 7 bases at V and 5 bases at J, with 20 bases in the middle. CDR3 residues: CASTGVLGIRETQYF. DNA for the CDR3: TGTGCCAGCACCGGCGTACTAGGGATCAGGGAGACCCAGTACTTC.

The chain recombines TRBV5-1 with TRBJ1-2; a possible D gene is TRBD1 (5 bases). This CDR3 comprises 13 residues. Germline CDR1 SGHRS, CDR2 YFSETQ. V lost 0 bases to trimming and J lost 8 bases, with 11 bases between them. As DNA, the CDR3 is TGCGCCAGCAGCTTGGGGAGGGGTAGCGGCTACACCTTC. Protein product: CASSLGRGSGYTF. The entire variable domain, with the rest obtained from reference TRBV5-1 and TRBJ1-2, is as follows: KAGVTQTPRYLIKTRGQQVTLSCSPISGHRSVSWYQQTPGQGLQFLFEYFSETQRNKGNFPGRFSGRQFSNSRSEMNVSTLELGDSALYLCASSLGRGSGYTFGSGTRLTVV.

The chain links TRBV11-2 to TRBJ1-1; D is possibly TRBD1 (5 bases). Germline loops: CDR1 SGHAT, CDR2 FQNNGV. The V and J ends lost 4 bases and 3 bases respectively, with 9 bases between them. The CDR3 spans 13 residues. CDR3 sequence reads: CASSSDRDTEAFF. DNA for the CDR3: TGTGCCAGCAGCTCCGACAGAGACACTGAAGCTTTCTTT.

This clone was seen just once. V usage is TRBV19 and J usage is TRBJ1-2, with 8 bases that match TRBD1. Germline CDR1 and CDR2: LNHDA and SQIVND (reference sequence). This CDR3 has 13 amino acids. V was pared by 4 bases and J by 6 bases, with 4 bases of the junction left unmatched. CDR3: CASSSGQGNGYTF. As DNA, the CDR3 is TGTGCCAGTAGTAGCGGACAGGGTAATGGCTACACCTTC.

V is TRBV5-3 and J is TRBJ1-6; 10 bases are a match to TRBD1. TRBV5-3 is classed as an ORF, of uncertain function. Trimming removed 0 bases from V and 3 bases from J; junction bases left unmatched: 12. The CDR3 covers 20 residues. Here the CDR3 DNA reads TGTGCCAGAAGCTTGGTTTCCCCGGGGACAGGGGCTAACTATAATTCACCCCTCCACTTT. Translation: CARSLVSPGTGANYNSPLHF.

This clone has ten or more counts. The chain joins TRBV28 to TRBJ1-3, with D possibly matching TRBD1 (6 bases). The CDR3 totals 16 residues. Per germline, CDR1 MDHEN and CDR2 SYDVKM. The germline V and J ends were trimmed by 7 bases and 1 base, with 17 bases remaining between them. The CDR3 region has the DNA TGTGCCAGCAATCCCGCAGGGGTTTTATCTGGAAACACCATATATTTT. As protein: CASNPAGVLSGNTIYF.

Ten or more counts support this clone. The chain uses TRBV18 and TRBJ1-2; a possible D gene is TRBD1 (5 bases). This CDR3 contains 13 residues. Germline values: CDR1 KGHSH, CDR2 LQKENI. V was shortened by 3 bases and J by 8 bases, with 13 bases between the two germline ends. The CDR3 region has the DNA TGTGCCAGCTCACCGCAGGGTCTGGAGGGCTACACCTTC. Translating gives CASSPQGLEGYTF. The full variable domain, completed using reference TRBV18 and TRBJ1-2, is NAGVMQNPRHLVRRRGQEARLRCSPMKGHSHVYWYRQLPEEGLKFMVYLQKENIIDESGMPKERFSAEFPKEGPSILRIQQVVRGDSAAYFCASSPQGLEGYTFGSGTRLTVV.

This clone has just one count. CDR3 DNA sequence: TGTGCCTGGGGTACAGGGGGTTCGAACACCGGGGAGCTGTTTTTT. This codes for CAWGTGGSNTGELFF. This chain connects TRBV30 to TRBJ2-2, with 8 bases lining up with TRBD1. CDR1 GTSNPN and CDR2 SVGIG come from the germline V gene (reference sequence). After removal of 5 bases from V and 0 bases from J, the junction contained 5 bases not matched to a gene. The CDR3 spans 15 residues.

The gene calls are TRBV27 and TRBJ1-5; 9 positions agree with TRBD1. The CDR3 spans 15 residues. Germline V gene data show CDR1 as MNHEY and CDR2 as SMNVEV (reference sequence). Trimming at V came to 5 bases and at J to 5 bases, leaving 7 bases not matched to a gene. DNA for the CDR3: TGTGCCAGCAGTCCCTGGACAGGGGCCGATCAGCCCCAGCATTTT. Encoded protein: CASSPWTGADQPQHF.

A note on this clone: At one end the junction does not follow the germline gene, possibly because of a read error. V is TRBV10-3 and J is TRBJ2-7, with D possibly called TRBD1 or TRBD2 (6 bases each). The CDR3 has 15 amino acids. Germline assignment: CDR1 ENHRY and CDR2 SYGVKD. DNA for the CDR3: TGTGTCATCAGTGGGGGGCACAACGAAAACTACGAGCAGTACTTC. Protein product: CVISGGHNENYEQYF.

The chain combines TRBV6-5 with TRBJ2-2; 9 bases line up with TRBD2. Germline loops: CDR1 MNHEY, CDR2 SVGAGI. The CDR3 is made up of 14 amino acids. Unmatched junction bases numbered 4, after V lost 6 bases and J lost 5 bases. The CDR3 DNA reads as TGTGCCAGCAGCCCGACTAGCGGAACCGGGGAGCTGTTTTTT. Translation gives CASSPTSGTGELFF.

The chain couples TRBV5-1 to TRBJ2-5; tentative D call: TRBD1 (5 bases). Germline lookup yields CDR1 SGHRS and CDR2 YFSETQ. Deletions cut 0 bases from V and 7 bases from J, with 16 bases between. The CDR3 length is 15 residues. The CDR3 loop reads CASSLGQGSQGTQYF. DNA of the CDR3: TGCGCCAGCAGCTTGGGGCAGGGAAGCCAGGGGACCCAGTACTTC.

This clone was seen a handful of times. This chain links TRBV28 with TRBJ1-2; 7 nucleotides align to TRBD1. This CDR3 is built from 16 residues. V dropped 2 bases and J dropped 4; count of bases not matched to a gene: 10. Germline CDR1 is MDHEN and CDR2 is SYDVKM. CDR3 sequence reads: CASSLTGTEDSYGYTF. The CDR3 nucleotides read TGTGCCAGCAGTTTAACCGGGACAGAGGATAGCTATGGCTACACCTTC.